Presented here are 25 T cell receptor beta chains from one specimen sequenced in a study of T-cell reconstitution after alpha-beta-depleted transplantation in children. TCRbeta library preparation incorporated unique molecular identifiers. TCRdb re-called the PCR reads through MiXCR, storing one row per CDR3 protein. Of about 220,000 distinct CDR3 sequences listed, roughly a sixth were seen once; the top ten hold around 45%. The sample in question was PBMCs, mostly from graft donor cells, obtained 360 days after TCRalphabeta/CD19-depleted stem cell transplant. The receptors originated from a male patient between 2 and 15 years old who had a stem cell transplant for acute lymphoblastic leukemia, so the T cells may come from the graft donor.

The chain recombines TRBV3-1 with TRBJ1-4; no clear D. The CDR3 has 13 amino acids. Trimming took off 6 bases at V and 0 bases at J, with 5 bases between the two ends. Germline V gene lookup returns CDR1 LGHDT and CDR2 YNNKEL (reference sequence). The CDR3 here is CASRAATNEKLFF. The CDR3 DNA reads TGTGCCAGCAGAGCTGCAACTAATGAAAAACTGTTTTTT.

This clonotype was recorded at least ten times. V usage is TRBV12-3 or TRBV12-4 and J usage is TRBJ2-3; 7 nucleotides match TRBD1. Trimming took 1 base from V and 2 from J; bases not matched to a gene: 3. The CDR3 runs to 15 residues. This chain's CDR3 is CASSLGTGDTDTQYF. The CDR3 bases are TGTGCCAGCAGTTTAGGCACAGGGGACACAGATACGCAGTATTTT.

Note on this clonotype: A read error may explain this, as a much larger clone is one base away. The final CDR3 position lacks the conserved phenylalanine or tryptophan, pointing to a likely read error. This chain connects TRBV9 to TRBJ2-7; D is tentatively TRBD1 or TRBD2 (5 bases each). The CDR3 spans 13 residues. The V gene's germline CDR1 is SGDLS and CDR2 YYNGEE. The V end lost 4 bases, the J end lost 4 bases, and 12 bases lay between the germline ends. The CDR3 reads CASSPWDGYEQYC. Here the CDR3 DNA reads TGTGCCAGCAGCCCCTGGGACGGATACGAGCAGTACTGC.

V usage is TRBV7-2 and J usage is TRBJ2-3; TRBD2 matches 9 bases. V trimming: 6 bases; J trimming: 6 bases; junction bases outside the gene matches: 10. Germline V CDR1 and CDR2: SGHTA, FQGNSA. The CDR3 consists of 15 residues. CDR3: CASSKVRGGLDTQYF. The CDR3 nucleotides are TGTGCCAGCAGTAAGGTGCGGGGGGGCCTGGATACGCAGTATTTT.

This sequence joins TRBV18 and TRBJ1-2; 7 bases match TRBD1. After removal of 1 base from V and 2 bases from J, the junction contained 13 bases not matched to a gene. From germline, CDR1 is KGHSH and CDR2 LQKENI. CDR3 size: 18 residues. This CDR3 is CASSPHPVPTGPNYGYTF. The CDR3 coding sequence is TGTGCCAGCTCACCACACCCAGTTCCGACAGGGCCGAACTATGGCTACACCTTC.

The chain recombines TRBV3-1 with TRBJ2-5, with TRBD1 as a possible D gene (5 bases). V was cut by 1 base and J by 5 bases, with 11 bases left in between. The length of the CDR3 is 14 residues. Germline V CDR1 and CDR2: LGHDT, YNNKEL (reference sequence). The CDR3 reads CASSQGGAWETQYF. The CDR3 DNA is TGTGCCAGCAGCCAAGGGGGCGCCTGGGAGACCCAGTACTTC.

In its sample, this clonotype was seen many times. The rearrangement links TRBV7-2 to TRBJ2-5; D unresolved. The V gene's germline CDR1 is SGHTA and CDR2 FQGNSA. This CDR3 contains 14 residues. Trimming stripped 0 bases from V and 7 bases from J, with 12 bases between. Here the CDR3 DNA reads TGTGCCAGCAGCTTAGCGGTAGGCTCGGGGACCCAGTACTTC. Encoded protein: CASSLAVGSGTQYF. The full variable domain, completed using reference TRBV7-2 and TRBJ2-5, is GAGVSQSPSNKVTEKGKDVELRCDPISGHTALYWYRQSLGQGLEFLIYFQGNSAPDKSGLPSDRFSAERTGGSVSTLTIQRTQQEDSAVYLCASSLAVGSGTQYFGPGTRLLVL.

This sequence joins TRBV7-8 and TRBJ1-5; 10 positions match TRBD1. Germline CDR1 SGHVS, CDR2 FQNEAQ. J was trimmed by 2 bases and V by 5 bases; bases with no gene match: 15. This CDR3 spans 19 amino acids. CDR3 in amino acids: CASSPWRLGTGVRNQPQHF. In DNA form, the CDR3 reads TGTGCCAGCAGCCCCTGGAGGCTGGGGACAGGGGTTCGCAATCAGCCCCAGCATTTT.

This chain uses TRBV20-1 with TRBJ1-1; D may be TRBD1 (6 bases). This CDR3 is 14 amino acids long. Germline V gene sequence: CDR1 DFQATT, CDR2 SNEGSKA (reference sequence). Trimming pared 0 bases from V and 1 base from J, leaving 9 bases between. CDR3: CSARDEQGNTEAFF. The CDR3 nucleotides read TGCAGTGCTAGAGATGAACAGGGGAACACTGAAGCTTTCTTT.

A few counts support this clonotype. V usage is TRBV7-6 and J usage is TRBJ2-7; perhaps TRBD1 as D (6 bases). Germline values: CDR1 SGHVS, CDR2 FNYEAQ. The V end was cut by 1 base, the J end by 7 bases, with 14 bases between. The CDR3 runs 14 residues. The CDR3 spells CASSLGAGDGEQYF. The DNA for the CDR3 is TGTGCCAGCAGCTTAGGGGCAGGGGATGGTGAGCAGTACTTC.

J is TRBJ2-7 and V is TRBV12-3 or TRBV12-4; 8 bases are shared with TRBD1. This CDR3 is 15 amino acids long. V lost 5 bases to trimming and J lost 5 bases; unmatched junction nucleotides: 11. The CDR3 reads CASSPRGQGLDEQYF. The CDR3 DNA sequence: TGTGCCAGCAGTCCTAGAGGACAGGGCTTGGACGAGCAGTACTTC.

The rearrangement joins TRBV5-1 to TRBJ2-7; TRBD2 is a possible D gene (6 bases). The CDR3 length is 13 residues. Trimming cost V 7 bases and J 0 bases, with 11 bases left between them. Germline V lookup: CDR1 SGHRS, CDR2 YFSETQ. This CDR3 reads CASGTPDSYEQYF. The DNA for the CDR3 is TGCGCCAGCGGGACTCCCGACTCCTACGAGCAGTACTTC.

This clonotype turned up a few times. The rearrangement links TRBV20-1 to TRBJ2-7; no reliable D call. Germline CDR1 DFQATT, CDR2 SNEGSKA (reference sequence). With 6 bases removed from V and 6 bases from J, the gap between germline ends came to 18 bases. CDR3 length: 13 amino acids. CDR3 loop: CSAMPGRMIEQYF. The DNA for the CDR3 is TGCAGTGCCATGCCAGGACGAATGATCGAGCAGTACTTC.

This clonotype has more than one count but fewer than ten. The chain combines TRBV5-5 with TRBJ2-5; D is undetermined. Germline V lookup: CDR1 SGHKS, CDR2 YYEKEE (reference sequence). There are 16 residues in the CDR3. V lost 4 bases to trimming and J lost 5 bases, with 21 bases between them. CDR3 DNA sequence: TGTGCCAGCAGCCCGAAAGTGGGTAGGCCAAAGGAGACCCAGTACTTC. The encoded protein is CASSPKVGRPKETQYF.

This sequence joins TRBV12-3 or TRBV12-4 and TRBJ2-4, with 9 bases matching TRBD1. The junction had 15 bases not matched to a gene; V was cut back by 6 bases and J by 6 bases. This CDR3 is built from 17 residues. This CDR3 reads CASSPRGQGNMRNIQYF. In nucleotides, the CDR3 is TGTGCCAGCAGCCCCCGTGGACAGGGGAATATGAGAAACATTCAGTACTTC.

The V call is TRBV19, the J call TRBJ1-1, with 7 positions matching TRBD1. The CDR3 spans 14 residues. The V segment lost 6 bases and the J segment 9 bases; nucleotides outside the gene matches: 13. Germline CDR1 reads LNHDA; CDR2 reads SQIVND (reference sequence). The CDR3 protein is CASRPGTALGQAFF. Written as DNA, the CDR3 is TGTGCCAGTAGACCGGGGACAGCCCTAGGACAAGCTTTCTTT.

This chain uses TRBV20-1 with TRBJ2-5; D is perhaps TRBD2 (6 bases). Trimming removed 6 bases at V and 0 bases at J, with 17 bases between. The CDR3 has 15 amino acids. Per the germline V gene, CDR1 is DFQATT and CDR2 is SNEGSKA (reference sequence). CDR3: CSAPPGRGNQETQYF. As DNA, the CDR3 is TGCAGTGCCCCCCCGGGGCGGGGAAACCAAGAGACCCAGTACTTC.

There are a few counts of this clonotype. V and J are TRBV6-1 and TRBJ2-7, with TRBD2 matching 8 bases. Germline CDR1 is MNHNS and CDR2 is SASEGT. V gave up 6 bases and J gave up 2 bases; unmatched junction bases: 9. The CDR3 is 15 amino acids. The CDR3 nucleotides read TGTGCCAGCAGGCGCACTAGCGGCGAACCCTACGAGCAGTACTTC. Residues: CASRRTSGEPYEQYF.

V is TRBV7-2 and J is TRBJ2-5; 8 bases agree with TRBD2. V lost 4 bases, J lost 5 bases, and 9 bases stayed unmatched. The CDR3 length is 15 residues. Germline V gene sequence: CDR1 SGHTA, CDR2 FQGNSA. The CDR3 sequence: CASSSTGGPRETQYF. The CDR3 DNA is TGTGCCAGCAGCTCTACGGGGGGGCCCAGGGAGACCCAGTACTTC.

This clonotype was detected many times. The rearrangement uses TRBV5-1 and TRBJ2-3; D unclear. The CDR3 is 13 residues long. V lost 0 bases and J lost 6, with 8 bases in between. Germline values: CDR1 SGHRS, CDR2 YFSETQ. CDR3 region: CASSLVLEDTQYF. DNA for the CDR3: TGCGCCAGCAGCTTGGTTCTCGAGGATACGCAGTATTTT.

This clonotype appeared a few times. The V and J genes are TRBV12-3 or TRBV12-4 and TRBJ1-5; D unclear. The CDR3 length is 16 residues. V lost 2 bases, J lost 0 bases, and 11 bases lay in between. The CDR3, as DNA: TGTGCCAGCAGTTTATTGGGAACTCATAGCAATCAGCCCCAGCATTTT. Amino acid sequence: CASSLLGTHSNQPQHF.

This rearrangement joins TRBV29-1 to TRBJ2-1; tentatively, D is TRBD2 (5 bases). The ends were cut back, 4 bases at V and 4 bases at J, with 8 bases in the middle. Germline CDR1 SQVTM, CDR2 ANQGSEA. The length of the CDR3 is 12 residues. Written as DNA, the CDR3 is TGCAGCGTTGTCGGGGTTTACAATGAGCAGTTCTTC. This codes for CSVVGVYNEQFF.

The genes are TRBV30 and TRBJ2-1; tentatively, D is TRBD1 (6 bases). This CDR3 has 14 amino acids. V lost 2 bases and J 15 bases, leaving 23 bases between the germline ends. Germline V lookup: CDR1 GTSNPN, CDR2 SVGIG (reference sequence). The DNA of the CDR3 is TGTGCCTGGAGTAACCCAGGGGCGTCCTTGAGGGGGTTCTTC. It codes for CAWSNPGASLRGFF.

This chain links TRBV10-3 with TRBJ2-1, with D unresolved. CDR3 size: 11 residues. CDR1 ENHRY and CDR2 SYGVKD come from the germline V gene. Trimming removed 3 bases at V and 6 bases at J, with 3 bases between. The CDR3 sequence is CAISEFNEQFF. The CDR3 DNA sequence: TGTGCCATCAGTGAATTCAATGAGCAGTTCTTC.

This clonotype has only a few counts. V usage is TRBV3-1 and J usage is TRBJ2-7, with a possible D match to TRBD2 (6 bases). Trimming removed 3 bases from V and 2 bases from J, with 14 bases in between. The V gene's germline CDR1 is LGHDT and CDR2 YNNKEL (reference sequence). There are 15 residues in the CDR3. The CDR3 loop is CASSQGGGLTYEQYF. CDR3 coding DNA: TGTGCCAGCAGCCAGGGAGGAGGCCTAACCTACGAGCAGTACTTC.